This passage covers 19 T cell receptor beta chains from one sample sequenced in a study of neurological immune-mediated disorders. TCRdb fed the 5' RACE reads into MiXCR, producing one record per CDR3 protein. This repertoire shows tens of thousands of distinct CDR3 sequences, 3% to 4% found once; its top ten account for around 3.7%. The sample comprised PBMCs. These receptors originate from a man between 35 and 55 years old with multiple sclerosis.

This clonotype was recorded many times. The chain has TRBV20-1 and TRBJ2-7; tentatively, D is TRBD1 or TRBD2 (6 bases each). From germline, CDR1 is DFQATT and CDR2 SNEGSKA (reference sequence). With 5 bases removed from V and 5 bases from J, the gap between germline ends came to 16 bases. The CDR3 totals 13 residues. CDR3 loop: CSAGEGGRNEQYF. CDR3 nucleotides: TGCAGTGCTGGGGAAGGGGGGAGGAACGAGCAGTACTTC.

At least ten counts were recorded for this clonotype. The chain employs TRBV10-2 and TRBJ1-1; TRBD1 might be the D (5 bases). Germline V CDR1 and CDR2: WSHSY, SAAADI. Trimming removed 3 bases from V and 4 bases from J, with 12 bases in between. The CDR3 spans 14 residues. The CDR3: CASSDQGGSTEAFF. The CDR3 region has the DNA TGCGCCAGCAGTGACCAGGGTGGGAGCACTGAAGCTTTCTTT.

This clonotype was recorded many times. This sequence joins TRBV6-5 and TRBJ1-5; maybe TRBD1 (5 bases). In germline, CDR1 is MNHEY, CDR2 SVGAGI. CDR3 size: 15 residues. V dropped 2 bases and J dropped 0 bases, with 8 bases sitting between them. CDR3 in amino acids: CASSYRGSSNQPQHF. The CDR3 bases are TGTGCCAGCAGTTACAGGGGCAGTAGCAATCAGCCCCAGCATTTT.

This clonotype was counted ten times or more. The chain links TRBV7-6 to TRBJ2-7, with D perhaps matching TRBD1 (5 bases). Germline V lookup: CDR1 SGHVS, CDR2 FNYEAQ. The CDR3 extends over 16 amino acids. V lost 1 base to trimming and J lost 3 bases, with 16 bases between them. CDR3 amino acids: CASSLGLRQPNYEQYF. The CDR3 region has the DNA TGTGCCAGCAGCTTAGGATTGAGACAGCCAAACTACGAGCAGTACTTC.

The sample holds a few counts of this clonotype. This may stem from a read error, because a much larger clone lies one nucleotide away. The chain links TRBV20-1 to TRBJ1-6; TRBD1 is a possible D gene (5 bases). The CDR3 covers 13 residues. Deletions cut 5 bases from V and 15 bases from J, with 20 bases between. Germline lookup yields CDR1 DFQATT and CDR2 SNEGSKA (reference sequence). For the CDR3, the DNA is TGCAGTGCTCAGGGAGGTTGGGGCACACACCTCCACTTT. Its translation is CSAQGGWGTHLHF.

This clonotype showed up many times. J is TRBJ2-3 and V is TRBV7-6; D gene ambiguous. The CDR3 has 15 residues. Germline assignment: CDR1 SGHVS and CDR2 FNYEAQ. The germline V and J ends were trimmed by 1 base and 3 bases, with 11 bases remaining between them. The DNA of the CDR3 is TGTGCCAGCAGCTTAGGGTCCCCCCCGACAGATACGCAGTATTTT. Translating gives CASSLGSPPTDTQYF.

Ten or more counts support this clonotype. This chain connects TRBV27 to TRBJ2-1, with D uncertain. There are 15 residues in the CDR3. Germline V gives CDR1 MNHEY, CDR2 SMNVEV (reference sequence). With 0 bases removed from V and 0 bases from J, the gap between germline ends came to 6 bases. DNA for the CDR3: TGTGCCAGCAGTTTATCCCCCAGCTCCTACAATGAGCAGTTCTTC. The encoded protein is CASSLSPSSYNEQFF.

This clonotype was detected many times. V and J are TRBV20-1 and TRBJ2-3, with D possibly called TRBD1 or TRBD2 (5 bases each). V lost 0 bases, J lost 5 bases, and 18 bases lay in between. Germline CDR1 is DFQATT and CDR2 is SNEGSKA (reference sequence). CDR3 size: 16 residues. CDR3 protein: CSAREPKGTRGDTQYF. Written as DNA, the CDR3 is TGCAGTGCTAGAGAGCCAAAAGGGACCCGGGGAGATACGCAGTATTTT.

This clonotype has at least ten counts. This chain connects TRBV12-3 or TRBV12-4 to TRBJ1-2, with D tentatively TRBD1 (5 bases). The CDR3 sequence is 18 residues long. V lost 3 bases and J lost 2, with 22 bases in between. The CDR3, as DNA: TGTGCCAGCAGTTTTGCCACTCCTATTAAGGGACCAAACTATGGCTACACCTTC. The encoded protein is CASSFATPIKGPNYGYTF.

At least ten counts were recorded for this clonotype. V and J are TRBV10-2 and TRBJ2-3, with unresolved D. V lost 4 bases to trimming and J lost 6 bases, with 8 bases between them. Per the germline V gene, CDR1 is WSHSY and CDR2 is SAAADI. This CDR3 contains 12 residues. This CDR3 reads CASSASMDTQYF. The CDR3 DNA follows: TGCGCCAGCAGTGCTTCGATGGATACGCAGTATTTT.

This clonotype was seen a single time. A much larger clone is a single base away; this may be a read error. The CDR3 does not end in the conserved phenylalanine or tryptophan, so this is likely a read error. The CDR3 region is CASSLANEGDGYTI. As DNA, the CDR3 is TGCGCCAGCAGCTTGGCCAACGAGGGAGACGGCTACACCATC. The chain uses TRBV5-1 and TRBJ1-2; D gene uncertain. The CDR3 runs to 14 residues. Per germline, CDR1 SGHRS and CDR2 YFSETQ. The V end lost 0 bases, the J end lost 8 bases, and 14 bases lay between the germline ends.

The table lists this clonotype with many counts. V is TRBV5-1 and J is TRBJ2-3, with 7 nucleotides matching TRBD1. This CDR3 is built from 15 residues. Germline V gene sequence: CDR1 SGHRS, CDR2 YFSETQ. V trimming: 4 bases; J trimming: 3 bases; junction bases outside the gene matches: 8. The CDR3, as DNA: TGCGCCAGCAGCGATTTCGGACAGGTGACAGATACGCAGTATTTT. Translating gives CASSDFGQVTDTQYF.

This clonotype was found many times. With a much larger clone just one base away, this may be a read error. This rearrangement joins TRBV24-1 to TRBJ2-7; D not certain. CDR1 and CDR2 (germline): KGHDR, SFDVKD. This CDR3 is built from 12 residues. The CDR3 spells CANSDDGYEQYF. In DNA form, the CDR3 reads TGTGCCAACAGTGACGACGGCTACGAGCAGTACTTC.

The sample holds many counts of this clonotype. V is TRBV3-1 and J is TRBJ2-1; TRBD2 is a possible D gene (6 bases). The V end lost 5 bases, the J end lost 4 bases, and 12 bases lay between the germline ends. Germline CDR1 LGHDT, CDR2 YNNKEL (reference sequence). This CDR3 contains 14 residues. CDR3 nucleotide sequence: TGTGCCAGCAGCGGAGGGTGGGGGTACAATGAGCAGTTCTTC. This sequence encodes CASSGGWGYNEQFF.

This clonotype occurred a few times. The chain joins TRBV12-3 or TRBV12-4 to TRBJ2-7; 8 bases are shared with TRBD1. With V trimmed by 7 bases and J by 1 base, 9 bases remained unmatched. There are 15 residues in the CDR3. This CDR3 reads CASNRGQGGSYEQYF. For the CDR3, the DNA is TGTGCCAGCAACCGTGGACAGGGTGGGTCCTACGAGCAGTACTTC.

This clonotype was observed many times. This chain joins TRBV10-3 and TRBJ2-1, with TRBD2 identical over 10 bases. Per the germline V gene, CDR1 is ENHRY and CDR2 is SYGVKD. V trimming: 8 bases; J trimming: 0 bases; junction bases outside the gene matches: 10. The CDR3 consists of 17 residues. This chain's CDR3 is CAIRGSGGPSSYNEQFF. For the CDR3, the DNA is TGTGCCATCCGGGGTAGCGGGGGGCCGAGCTCCTACAATGAGCAGTTCTTC.

This clonotype was recorded many times. The V call is TRBV27, the J call TRBJ2-1; 8 bases are shared with TRBD2. Germline values: CDR1 MNHEY, CDR2 SMNVEV (reference sequence). There are 14 residues in the CDR3. The V segment lost 4 bases and the J segment 4 bases; nucleotides outside the gene matches: 3. This CDR3 reads CASSWLAGYNEQFF. The CDR3 nucleotides are TGTGCCAGCAGTTGGCTAGCGGGTTACAATGAGCAGTTCTTC.

This clonotype has ten or more counts. This chain uses TRBV19 with TRBJ1-1; D gene uncertain. V gave up 5 bases and J gave up 0 bases, with 10 bases separating them. This CDR3 contains 14 residues. The germline V gene encodes CDR1 LNHDA and CDR2 SQIVND (reference sequence). The CDR3 DNA follows: TGTGCCAGTAGTCAATTAGACATGAACACTGAAGCTTTCTTT. Translating it yields CASSQLDMNTEAFF.

The table lists this clonotype with many counts. V is TRBV29-1 and J is TRBJ2-1, with 7 bases lining up with TRBD1. CDR3 length: 15 amino acids. Germline trimming cut 0 bases from V and 4 bases from J; bases unmatched to any gene: 6. Per the germline V gene, CDR1 is SQVTM and CDR2 is ANQGSEA. The CDR3 here is CSVEDVRGNYNEQFF. The CDR3 region has the DNA TGCAGCGTTGAAGATGTCAGGGGGAATTACAATGAGCAGTTCTTC.